This T cell receptor (beta chain) was identified in a study of T-cell reconstitution after alpha-beta-depleted transplantation in children. Germline V gene data show CDR1 as MNHNS and CDR2 as SASEGT. The CDR3 consists of 16 residues. V lost 8 bases and J lost 3, with 20 bases in between. A library of TCRbeta sequences, prepared with unique molecular identifiers, was generated. MiXCR was run by TCRdb on the PCR reads, yielding one entry per CDR3 protein. The top ten clones hold 13% to 15% of a sample with 450,000 to 550,000 distinct CDR3 sequences, more than 9.5% of them seen once. Sequenced here: PBMCs, mostly from graft donor cells, sampled 180 days after TCRalphabeta/CD19-depleted stem cell transplant. The clonotype originates from a female patient between 2 and 15 years old who had a stem cell transplant for aplastic anemia, so the T cells may come from the graft donor. The rearrangement links TRBV6-1 to TRBJ2-4, with a possible D match to TRBD2 (7 bases). CDR3 in DNA: TGTGCCAGCTTCCACTTGGCGGGGGCCGTCAAAAACATTCAGTACTTC. This translates into CASFHLAGAVKNIQYF.